This passage covers 26 T cell receptor beta chains from one sample sequenced in a study of shared clonotypes between healthy human individuals. TCRdb's table, derived via immunoSEQ multiplex PCR, lists solely in-frame clones and lacks some. Among some 2.3 million clones, approximately 95% were seen once, and the ten largest hold about 0.39%. The material sequenced was naive CD4+ T cells from PBMCs. Subset reported: CD45RA+ positively selected. The origin of the receptors is a man younger than 35 in good health. Some clones in this sample may be carry-over from other donors' samples.

This clone was recorded only once. Other DNA variants within this sample encode the same CDR3. The rearrangement links TRBV5-1 to TRBJ2-5, with D tentatively TRBD1 (6 bases). The CDR3 spans 14 residues. Trimming took off 0 bases at V and 5 bases at J, with 11 bases between the two ends. Germline V gene data show CDR1 as SGHRS and CDR2 as YFSETQ. CDR3 sequence: CASSLGQGLETQYF. CDR3 nucleotides: TGCGCCAGCAGCTTGGGTCAGGGGTTGGAGACCCAGTACTTC.

The chain couples TRBV4-1 to TRBJ2-7, with 7 bases lining up with TRBD1. Germline values: CDR1 MGHRA, CDR2 YSYEKL. V lost 1 base, J lost 3 bases, and 15 bases stayed unmatched. The CDR3 has 18 amino acids. The CDR3 bases are TGCGCCAGCAGCCAAGCTCCACGTAGCTGGGACAGTCACTACGAGCAGTACTTC. As protein: CASSQAPRSWDSHYEQYF.

CDR3 sequence: CASSLGATNTEAFF. CDR3 DNA: TGTGCCAGCAGCTTAGGGGCAACGAACACTGAAGCTTTCTTT. The chain combines TRBV7-2 with TRBJ1-1; D not certain. CDR1 is SGHTA, CDR2 FQGNSA, per germline. The CDR3 runs 14 residues. The V gene lost 1 base and the J gene lost 1 base, with 7 bases spanning the gap.

The chain couples TRBV5-1 to TRBJ1-3; the D gene is possibly TRBD1 (6 bases). The CDR3 consists of 16 residues. Trimming removed 0 bases from V and 3 bases from J, with 13 bases in between. Germline V gene sequence: CDR1 SGHRS, CDR2 YFSETQ. The CDR3 protein is CASSLVGGSFGNTIYF. The CDR3 DNA sequence: TGCGCCAGCAGCTTGGTGGGGGGCTCATTTGGAAACACCATATATTTT.

The V gene is TRBV19, the J gene TRBJ1-2, with D unresolved. Trimming cost V 5 bases and J 0 bases, with 7 bases left between them. This CDR3 has 13 amino acids. CDR1 is LNHDA, CDR2 SQIVND, per germline (reference sequence). The CDR3 loop is CASSSTANYGYTF. CDR3 bases: TGTGCCAGTAGTTCCACAGCTAACTATGGCTACACCTTC.

This sequence joins TRBV7-3 and TRBJ1-3; maybe TRBD1 (5 bases). CDR3 length: 16 amino acids. V lost 2 bases to trimming and J lost 0 bases, with 11 bases between them. Per the germline V gene, CDR1 is SGHTA and CDR2 is FQGTGA. CDR3: CASSLGRANSGNTIYF. CDR3 in DNA: TGTGCCAGCAGCTTAGGCAGGGCCAACTCTGGAAACACCATATATTTT.

The CDR3 region is CASSQSSVPYEQYF. CDR3 coding DNA: TGCGCCAGCAGCCAATCTAGCGTCCCATACGAGCAGTACTTC. The chain carries TRBV4-1 and TRBJ2-7, with a tentative D call TRBD2 (6 bases). Trimming left V 2 bases short and J 4 bases short, with 12 bases between. This CDR3 comprises 14 residues. Germline V gene data show CDR1 as MGHRA and CDR2 as YSYEKL.

This chain links TRBV29-1 with TRBJ2-7, with 7 bases fitting TRBD1. After removal of 2 bases from V and 6 bases from J, the junction contained 13 bases not matched to a gene. The CDR3 has 15 amino acids. The V gene's germline CDR1 is SQVTM and CDR2 ANQGSEA. The CDR3 sequence is CSVEMDRSLPREQYF. As DNA, the CDR3 is TGCAGCGTTGAAATGGACAGGAGTCTTCCGCGCGAGCAGTACTTC.

This chain uses TRBV18 with TRBJ1-2; TRBD1 might be the D (6 bases). Germline CDR1 is KGHSH and CDR2 is LQKENI. There are 17 residues in the CDR3. V dropped 4 bases and J dropped 5 bases, with 23 bases sitting between them. The CDR3 nucleotides read TGTGCCAGCTCACAACCCCCTTGGGGGGCCATGGGGTATGGCTACACCTTC. Protein sequence: CASSQPPWGAMGYGYTF.

This chain links TRBV19 with TRBJ1-1; possibly TRBD1 for D (6 bases). In germline, CDR1 is LNHDA, CDR2 SQIVND (reference sequence). Trimming took 10 bases from V and 3 from J, leaving 18 bases between them. This CDR3 has 14 residues. CDR3 sequence: CATKTGGADTEAFF. CDR3 coding DNA: TGTGCCACAAAGACGGGGGGCGCAGACACTGAAGCTTTCTTT.

V gene TRBV2 combines with J gene TRBJ2-1; 14 positions agree with TRBD2. Germline CDR1 is SNHLY and CDR2 is FYNNEI. After removal of 5 bases from V and 6 bases from J, the junction contained 6 bases not matched to a gene. This CDR3 has 16 amino acids. The CDR3 DNA reads as TGTGCCAGCAGTCGGGGACTAGCGGGAGTTCTCAATGAGCAGTTCTTC. Its translation: CASSRGLAGVLNEQFF.

The chain uses TRBV19 and TRBJ2-5; D is possibly TRBD2 (5 bases). V shed 6 bases and J shed 5 bases, with 19 bases lying between them. Per the germline V gene, CDR1 is LNHDA and CDR2 is SQIVND (reference sequence). This CDR3 is built from 15 residues. The CDR3 loop is CASSYAEGLAETQYF. CDR3 nucleotide sequence: TGTGCCAGTAGCTATGCAGAGGGTCTTGCGGAGACCCAGTACTTC.

The J gene is TRBJ1-5, the V gene TRBV7-2; D is unclear. This CDR3 spans 18 amino acids. Germline lookup yields CDR1 SGHTA and CDR2 FQGNSA. Trimming removed 5 bases at V and 1 base at J, with 21 bases between. For the CDR3, the DNA is TGTGCCAGCAGCCCTAGAGGCCCGGGTACGGTCAGCAATCAGCCCCAGCATTTT. Amino acids: CASSPRGPGTVSNQPQHF.

The chain is built from TRBV7-8 and TRBJ2-7; D may be TRBD1 (5 bases). V lost 0 bases, J lost 0 bases, and 12 bases lay in between. Germline lookup yields CDR1 SGHVS and CDR2 FQNEAQ. The CDR3 sequence is 16 residues long. The CDR3 nucleotides read TGTGCCAGCAGCTTAGCCCCAGGGTGGGGCTCCTACGAGCAGTACTTC. It specifies CASSLAPGWGSYEQYF. The full variable domain, completed using reference TRBV7-8 and TRBJ2-7, is GAGVSQSPRYKVAKRGQDVALRCDPISGHVSLFWYQQALGQGPEFLTYFQNEAQLDKSGLPSDRFFAERPEGSVSTLKIQRTQQEDSAVYLCASSLAPGWGSYEQYFGPGTRLTVT.

In its sample, this clone was seen a few times. The chain combines TRBV19 with TRBJ2-2; TRBD2 matches at 13 bases. In germline, CDR1 is LNHDA, CDR2 SQIVND (reference sequence). CDR3 size: 16 residues. Trimming cost V 4 bases and J 4 bases; bases outside gene matches: 3. The CDR3 nucleotides read TGTGCCAGTAGTAGGACTAGCGGGAGTTCCACCGGGGAGCTGTTTTTT. Translation gives CASSRTSGSSTGELFF. The variable domain in full, completed from reference TRBV19 and TRBJ2-2, reads DGGITQSPKYLFRKEGQNVTLSCEQNLNHDAMYWYRQDPGQGLRLIYYSQIVNDFQKGDIAEGYSVSREKKESFPLTVTSAQKNPTAFYLCASSRTSGSSTGELFFGEGSRLTVL.

This chain uses TRBV28 with TRBJ2-7; the D gene is possibly TRBD1 (5 bases). The CDR3 runs 12 residues. V was pared by 2 bases and J by 5 bases, with 7 bases between. The V gene's germline CDR1 is MDHEN and CDR2 SYDVKM. The CDR3 here is CASSLIRDEQYF. DNA for the CDR3: TGTGCCAGCAGTTTAATCAGGGACGAGCAGTACTTC.

The genes are TRBV9 and TRBJ1-2; unclear D gene. V dropped 4 bases and J dropped 3 bases, with 16 bases sitting between them. The germline V gene encodes CDR1 SGDLS and CDR2 YYNGEE. The length of the CDR3 is 15 residues. The CDR3 DNA is TGTGCCAGCAGCCTGTCTGGCCGGGCGGACTATGGCTACACCTTC. It is translated as CASSLSGRADYGYTF.

A word on this clone: Other DNA sequences within the sample encode an identical CDR3. The chain joins TRBV10-3 to TRBJ1-5; 8 positions agree with TRBD1. There are 14 residues in the CDR3. From germline, CDR1 is ENHRY and CDR2 SYGVKD. Trimming at V came to 6 bases and at J to 6 bases, leaving 7 bases not matched to a gene. CDR3: CAISPGQGGQPQHF. CDR3 nucleotides: TGTGCCATCAGCCCAGGACAGGGTGGTCAGCCCCAGCATTTT.

The chain combines TRBV9 with TRBJ2-1; 7 nucleotides line up with TRBD2. J gave up 1 base and V 0 bases, and 7 bases lay outside the gene matches. CDR3 length: 17 amino acids. CDR1 is SGDLS and CDR2 is YYNGEE in the germline V gene. The CDR3 spells CASSVGASGASYNEQFF. The CDR3 coding sequence is TGTGCCAGCAGCGTAGGGGCGAGCGGGGCTTCCTACAATGAGCAGTTCTTC.

The J gene is TRBJ2-1, the V gene TRBV29-1; no reliable D call. Germline V CDR1 and CDR2: SQVTM, ANQGSEA. V was shortened by 7 bases and J by 0 bases, with 10 bases between the two germline ends. The CDR3 has 13 residues. The CDR3 sequence: CSAELGSYNEQFF. The CDR3 DNA sequence: TGCAGCGCCGAACTGGGCTCCTACAATGAGCAGTTCTTC.

The chain links TRBV7-3 to TRBJ2-1; D possibly corresponds to TRBD1 (7 bases). The CDR3 contains 15 residues. The ends were cut back, 8 bases at V and 0 bases at J, with 14 bases in the middle. CDR1 SGHTA and CDR2 FQGTGA come from the germline V gene. CDR3 protein: CASGTDRASYNEQFF. DNA for the CDR3: TGTGCCAGCGGGACTGACAGGGCCTCCTACAATGAGCAGTTCTTC. Supplemented by reference TRBV7-3 and TRBJ2-1, the full variable domain reads GAGVSQTPSNKVTEKGKYVELRCDPISGHTALYWYRQSLGQGPEFLIYFQGTGAADDSGLPNDRFFAVRPEGSVSTLKIQRTERGDSAVYLCASGTDRASYNEQFFGPGTRLTVL.

This clone was detected only once. The chain uses TRBV5-6 and TRBJ1-4; D is unresolved. Germline CDR1 reads SGHDT; CDR2 reads YYEEEE. The V gene lost 4 bases and the J gene lost 8 bases, with 15 bases spanning the gap. There are 14 residues in the CDR3. CDR3 protein: CASSQLGRSEKLFF. The CDR3, as DNA: TGTGCCAGCAGCCAACTAGGCCGGTCGGAAAAACTGTTTTTT.

The V call is TRBV5-3, the J call TRBJ2-7; the D gene is possibly TRBD2 (6 bases). TRBV5-3 is noted as an ORF with a role that remains uncertain. Trimming pared 0 bases from V and 9 bases from J, leaving 13 bases between. This CDR3 has 13 amino acids. The CDR3 sequence is CARSLELVAVQYF. CDR3 coding DNA: TGTGCCAGAAGCTTGGAATTGGTAGCGGTGCAGTACTTC.

In DNA form, the CDR3 reads TGTGCCAGCAGCCCCGGGTGGGCCCGCGGGAGCGAGGATGAGCAGTTCTTC. This encodes CASSPGWARGSEDEQFF. The chain employs TRBV7-9 and TRBJ2-1, with 7 bases identical to TRBD2. The CDR3 runs to 17 residues. Germline CDR1 and CDR2: SEHNR and FQNEAQ (reference sequence). V dropped 5 bases and J dropped 8; count of bases not matched to a gene: 18.

The chain is built from TRBV29-1 and TRBJ2-5; 10 nucleotides line up with TRBD2. Germline assignment: CDR1 SQVTM and CDR2 ANQGSEA. Losses at the gene ends were 5 bases for V and 6 bases for J; bases not matched to a gene: 9. The CDR3 spans 14 residues. The CDR3 DNA sequence: TGCAGCGTTCGCATAGCGGGAGGAGAAAAGACCCAGTACTTC. Translating gives CSVRIAGGEKTQYF.

The chain combines TRBV21-1 with TRBJ1-3; the table gives TRBD1 as D, unverified against the DNA. TRBV21-1 is deemed a pseudogene. The CDR3 is made up of 15 amino acids. As DNA, the CDR3 is TGTGCCAGCACCATAGGGGCGAGATCTGGAAACACCATATATTTT. Amino acids: CASTIGARSGNTIYF.